This paragraph reports one TCR beta chain. Original handling: The authors estimated nucleated cell counts from reference gene primer amplification. The data were produced by immunoSEQ multiplex PCR, yet TCRdb's version contains in-frame clones alone and is incomplete. The V and J calls and the clone size are those of that table, but D and trimming were determined from the DNA. Of approximately 140,000 clones detected, roughly 86% appear once; the ten largest clones hold roughly a tenth. These data are taken from a study of blood T cell repertoires in COVID-19. As for the study in general: Acute and convalescent COVID-19 samples came from the United States, Italy and Spain. T cells, B-cell-depleted T cells, or PBMCs supplied cDNA or gDNA.

Germline V lookup: CDR1 SGDLS, CDR2 YYNGEE. The length of the CDR3 is 15 residues. The J segment lost 0 bases and the V segment lost 3 bases, leaving 3 bases of the junction unmatched. This TCR was recovered from a man aged 45 to 65 with active or convalescent COVID-19. The chain joins TRBV9 to TRBJ1-3; 7 bases are shared with TRBD1. Material for sequencing was peripheral blood. The CDR3: CASSEGTVSGNTIYF. CDR3 coding DNA: TGTGCCAGCAGCGAGGGGACAGTCTCTGGAAACACCATATATTTT.